Presented here are 17 T cell receptor beta chains from one specimen sequenced in a study of T-cell memory formation after mild COVID-19. One entry per CDR3 protein results from TCRdb running MiXCR on the 5' RACE reads. The sample consists of fewer than 650,000 distinct CDR3 sequences, approximately 15% of them appearing once. The sequenced sample was PBMCs or a T cell subset sorted from them (not recorded which). These receptors came from an adult woman who had mild COVID-19 (a few samples of this study predate the infection). Cell type and time point are not known.

This clonotype has only a few counts. The chain uses TRBV7-9 and TRBJ1-2; D is ambiguous. The germline V gene has CDR1 SEHNR and CDR2 FQNEAQ (reference sequence). This CDR3 contains 15 residues. V lost 3 bases, J lost 1 base, and 12 bases lay in between. CDR3 DNA sequence: TGTGCCAGCAGCTTTTCGCCAGGCCATAACTATGGCTACACCTTC. This sequence encodes CASSFSPGHNYGYTF.

The chain joins TRBV27 to TRBJ2-1; the match to TRBD1 covers 11 bases. The CDR3 consists of 18 residues. V dropped 6 bases and J dropped 4; count of bases not matched to a gene: 14. Germline V gives CDR1 MNHEY, CDR2 SMNVEV (reference sequence). The CDR3 bases are TGTGCCAGCAGCCTGGGACAGGGGGAAACCAGGCCGTACAATGAGCAGTTCTTC. Protein: CASSLGQGETRPYNEQFF.

This clonotype was counted between two and nine times. The chain recombines TRBV27 with TRBJ2-1; TRBD2 is a possible D gene (5 bases). In germline, CDR1 is MNHEY, CDR2 SMNVEV (reference sequence). The CDR3 is made up of 14 amino acids. Deletions cut 8 bases from V and 4 bases from J, with 15 bases between. The CDR3 is CASRDPMGYNEQFF. CDR3 nucleotide sequence: TGTGCCAGCCGGGATCCAATGGGATACAATGAGCAGTTCTTC.

This clonotype was counted ten times or more. The chain links TRBV9 to TRBJ2-2; D gene uncertain. There are 14 residues in the CDR3. Germline V gene data show CDR1 as SGDLS and CDR2 as YYNGEE. V lost 1 base to trimming and J lost 6 bases, with 10 bases between them. The CDR3 bases are TGTGCCAGCAGCGTAACCGTGGGCGCCGGGGAGCTGTTTTTT. It translates to CASSVTVGAGELFF.

This clonotype has only a few counts. The V and J genes are TRBV5-1 and TRBJ2-1, with TRBD1 matching over 7 bases. Germline V gene sequence: CDR1 SGHRS, CDR2 YFSETQ. CDR3 length: 15 amino acids. V lost 5 bases, J lost 6 bases, and 11 bases stayed unmatched. The CDR3 sequence: CASRKGVTGLNEQFF. The DNA of the CDR3 is TGCGCCAGCAGAAAGGGGGTGACAGGGCTCAATGAGCAGTTCTTC. The complete variable domain, with remaining parts taken from reference TRBV5-1 and TRBJ2-1, reads KAGVTQTPRYLIKTRGQQVTLSCSPISGHRSVSWYQQTPGQGLQFLFEYFSETQRNKGNFPGRFSGRQFSNSRSEMNVSTLELGDSALYLCASRKGVTGLNEQFFGPGTRLTVL.

The chain has TRBV10-3 and TRBJ1-1; possibly TRBD1 for D (5 bases). V was clipped by 0 bases and J by 4 bases, with 9 bases between them. The CDR3 has 14 amino acids. Germline V CDR1 and CDR2: ENHRY, SYGVKD. In DNA form, the CDR3 reads TGTGCCATCAGTGAGTCATGGGGGGTCACTGAAGCTTTCTTT. It is translated as CAISESWGVTEAFF.

The rearrangement joins TRBV12-3 or TRBV12-4 to TRBJ2-5, with D perhaps matching TRBD2 (5 bases). The CDR3 extends over 15 amino acids. The V end was cut by 3 bases, the J end by 4 bases, with 15 bases between. Here the CDR3 DNA reads TGTGCCAGCAGTTTCGGATCTTTACGGGGAGAGACCCAGTACTTC. Translating gives CASSFGSLRGETQYF.

This clonotype showed up just a few times. The rearrangement links TRBV15 to TRBJ2-7; TRBD2 aligns across 7 bases. This CDR3 is built from 13 residues. J gave up 2 bases and V 8 bases, and 6 bases lay outside the gene matches. Germline-derived CDR1 and CDR2 are LNHNV and YYDKDF (reference sequence). CDR3 sequence reads: CATHGGDAYEQYF. CDR3 DNA: TGTGCCACCCATGGGGGGGATGCCTACGAGCAGTACTTC.

The chain couples TRBV7-9 to TRBJ2-2, with 12 bases that match TRBD1. With 5 bases clipped from V and 6 bases from J, the junction kept 4 bases outside the gene matches. This CDR3 region has 15 residues. Germline V gives CDR1 SEHNR, CDR2 FQNEAQ (reference sequence). CDR3 protein: CASSPGTGGPGELFF. CDR3 bases: TGTGCCAGCAGCCCCGGGACAGGGGGCCCCGGGGAGCTGTTTTTT.

V usage is TRBV29-1 and J usage is TRBJ2-1; tentative D call: TRBD2 (5 bases). Germline CDR1 reads SQVTM; CDR2 reads ANQGSEA. This CDR3 is built from 10 residues. With 4 bases removed from V and 13 bases from J, the gap between germline ends came to 11 bases. The CDR3 protein is CSVGASTQFF. In DNA, the CDR3 is TGCAGCGTTGGAGCTAGCACCCAGTTCTTC.

The table lists this clonotype with a few counts. This rearrangement joins TRBV5-1 to TRBJ1-6, with no clear D. Germline V gene data show CDR1 as SGHRS and CDR2 as YFSETQ. Trimming took off 8 bases at V and 8 bases at J, with 20 bases between the two ends. The length of the CDR3 is 15 residues. CDR3 bases: TGCGCCAGTAGGCCGGGAGGGCTAGAACATTCACCCCTCCACTTT. This translates into CASRPGGLEHSPLHF.

This clonotype was seen a handful of times. This rearrangement joins TRBV14 to TRBJ1-1, with D perhaps matching TRBD1 (6 bases). This CDR3 contains 16 residues. Deletions cut 4 bases from V and 1 base from J, with 16 bases between. CDR1 SGHDN and CDR2 FVKESK come from the germline V gene. As DNA, the CDR3 is TGTGCCAGCAGCCTCCTAGCGGGACACCCGAACACTGAAGCTTTCTTT. This translates into CASSLLAGHPNTEAFF.

This chain's CDR3 is CASSAGWGGNTIYF. The CDR3 nucleotides read TGTGCCAGCAGCGCGGGATGGGGTGGAAACACCATATATTTT. This chain uses TRBV7-6 with TRBJ1-3, with D hard to call. Deletions cut 5 bases from V and 3 bases from J, with 11 bases between. CDR1 is SGHVS and CDR2 is FNYEAQ in the germline V gene. This CDR3 contains 14 residues.

This chain connects TRBV11-2 to TRBJ2-5; 9 nucleotides agree with TRBD1. V was clipped by 5 bases and J by 3 bases; unmatched bases: 22. CDR3 length: 20 amino acids. CDR1 is SGHAT and CDR2 is FQNNGV in the germline V gene. CDR3 loop: CASSDIQGARMSIREETQYF. The DNA of the CDR3 is TGTGCCAGCAGCGATATACAGGGGGCGAGGATGAGCATTAGGGAAGAGACCCAGTACTTC. The whole variable domain, remainder taken from reference TRBV11-2 and TRBJ2-5, is EAGVAQSPRYKIIEKRQSVAFWCNPISGHATLYWYQQILGQGPKLLIQFQNNGVVDDSQLPKDRFSAERLKGVDSTLKIQPAKLEDSAVYLCASSDIQGARMSIREETQYFGPGTRLLVL.

This clonotype was found a few times. The chain recombines TRBV12-3 or TRBV12-4 with TRBJ1-1, with D perhaps matching TRBD1 (5 bases). V lost 4 bases to trimming and J lost 0 bases, with 9 bases between them. The CDR3 has 14 amino acids. CDR3 coding DNA: TGTGCCAGCAGTTCACAGGCAATGAACACTGAAGCTTTCTTT. Amino acid sequence: CASSSQAMNTEAFF.

The chain links TRBV2 to TRBJ2-6, with 9 bases lining up with TRBD1. The ends lost 8 bases at V and 3 bases at J; junction bases unmatched: 11. CDR1 is SNHLY and CDR2 is FYNNEI in the germline V gene. The CDR3 sequence is 17 residues long. CDR3 protein: CASSRDRVGVGANVLTF. CDR3 DNA sequence: TGTGCCAGCTCTAGGGACAGGGTCGGGGTTGGGGCCAACGTCCTGACTTTC.

Only a few counts were recorded for this clonotype. The V and J genes are TRBV5-1 and TRBJ2-1; D unresolved. CDR3 size: 18 residues. V was clipped by 4 bases and J by 7 bases, with 27 bases between them. CDR1 and CDR2 from the germline V gene are SGHRS and YFSETQ. CDR3 in amino acids: CASSPILTGPPARNEQFF. The CDR3 nucleotides read TGCGCCAGCAGCCCCATTCTTACCGGCCCCCCTGCTCGGAATGAGCAGTTCTTC.